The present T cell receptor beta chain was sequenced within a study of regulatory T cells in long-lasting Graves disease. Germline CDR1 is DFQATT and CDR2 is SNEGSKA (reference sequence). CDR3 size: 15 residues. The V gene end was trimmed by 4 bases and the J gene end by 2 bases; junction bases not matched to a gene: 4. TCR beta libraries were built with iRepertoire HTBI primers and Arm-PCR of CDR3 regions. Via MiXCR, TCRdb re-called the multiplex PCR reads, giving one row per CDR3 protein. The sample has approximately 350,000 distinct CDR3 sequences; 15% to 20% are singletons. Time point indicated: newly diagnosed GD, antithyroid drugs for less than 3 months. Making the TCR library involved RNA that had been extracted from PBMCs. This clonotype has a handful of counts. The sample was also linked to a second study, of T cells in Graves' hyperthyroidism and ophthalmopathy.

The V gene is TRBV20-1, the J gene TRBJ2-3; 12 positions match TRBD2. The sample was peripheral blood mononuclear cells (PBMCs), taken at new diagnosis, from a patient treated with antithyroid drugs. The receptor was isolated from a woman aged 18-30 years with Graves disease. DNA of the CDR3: TGCAGTGCTAACGGACTAGCGGGGAACACAGATACGCAGTATTTT. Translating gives CSANGLAGNTDTQYF.